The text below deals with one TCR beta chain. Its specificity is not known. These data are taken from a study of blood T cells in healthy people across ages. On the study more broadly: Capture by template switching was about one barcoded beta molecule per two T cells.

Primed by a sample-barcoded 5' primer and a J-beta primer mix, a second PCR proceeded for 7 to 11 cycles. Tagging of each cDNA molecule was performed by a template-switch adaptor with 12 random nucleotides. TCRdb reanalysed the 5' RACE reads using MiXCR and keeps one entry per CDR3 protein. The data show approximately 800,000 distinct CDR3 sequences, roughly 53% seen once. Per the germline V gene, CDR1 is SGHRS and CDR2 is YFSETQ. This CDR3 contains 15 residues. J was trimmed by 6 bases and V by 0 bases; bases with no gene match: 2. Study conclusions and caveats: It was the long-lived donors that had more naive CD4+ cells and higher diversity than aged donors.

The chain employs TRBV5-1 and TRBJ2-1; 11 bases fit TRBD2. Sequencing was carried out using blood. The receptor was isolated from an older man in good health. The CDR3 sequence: CASSLVAGGRNEQFF. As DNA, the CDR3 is TGCGCCAGCAGCTTGGTAGCGGGAGGGCGCAATGAGCAGTTCTTC.